These T cell receptor beta chains were read from a single sample in a study of Ad26.COV2.S vaccination and SARS-CoV-2 variants. The data were produced by immunoSEQ multiplex PCR, yet TCRdb's version contains in-frame clones alone and is incomplete. The table includes over 400,000 clones, 92% detected once. The starting material was peripheral blood, obtained in a trial of Ad26.COV2.S vaccine versus placebo. Receptors were obtained from a person aged 18-65 years who received the Ad26.COV2.S COVID-19 vaccine or a placebo. Both conserved end residues are part of each CDR3. Each record gives: clone size, V gene, D gene, J gene, CDR3 DNA, CDR3 protein. The D gene is left open where the match is weak. A clone size is listed for some rows: how often the clone was seen (once, few, many), or a class if it is expanded.

size: NA
V: TRBV28
D: TRBD2
J: TRBJ2-3
DNA: TGTGCCAGCAGTTCGACCTCGCCGGGACTAGCGGGGGGGCCTTCTTCCATTGCGCAGTATTTT
CDR3: CASSSTSPGLAGGPSSIAQYF

size: NA
V: TRBV11-2
D: NA
J: TRBJ2-4
DNA: TGTGCCAGCAGCTCAATACAGGGACCGCGCAAAAACATTCAGTACTTC
CDR3: CASSSIQGPRKNIQYF

size: NA
V: TRBV7-2
D: TRBD1
J: TRBJ2-3
DNA: TGTGCCAGCAGCTTCACCGGGACAGGGTACACAGATACGCAGTATTTT
CDR3: CASSFTGTGYTDTQYF

size: NA
V: TRBV24-1
D: NA
J: TRBJ1-2
DNA: TGTGCCACCAGTGACCGGCAGGGCTATGGCTACACCTTC
CDR3: CATSDRQGYGYTF

size: NA
V: TRBV4-1
D: NA
J: TRBJ2-7
DNA: TGCGCCAGCAGCCAATTAACAGGGTCCTACGAGCAGTACTTC
CDR3: CASSQLTGSYEQYF

size: NA
V: TRBV18
D: NA
J: TRBJ2-7
DNA: TGTGCCAGCTCACCCGGACAGTCCTACGAGCAGTACTTC
CDR3: CASSPGQSYEQYF

size: NA
V: TRBV18
D: TRBD1
J: TRBJ2-2
DNA: TGTGCCAGCTCACCACCGGGACAGGGTAACACCGGGGAGCTGTTTTTT
CDR3: CASSPPGQGNTGELFF

size: once
V: TRBV19
D: TRBD2
J: TRBJ2-1
DNA: TGTGCCAGTAGTTTCCGGACTAGCGGTTTTGGAGAGCAGTTCTTC
CDR3: CASSFRTSGFGEQFF

size: NA
V: TRBV7-2
D: NA
J: TRBJ2-3
DNA: TGTGCCAGCGGGTCACCTCCAGGGGGGCCAGATACGCAGTATTTT
CDR3: CASGSPPGGPDTQYF

size: NA
V: TRBV12-5
D: TRBD1
J: TRBJ2-5
DNA: TGTGCTAGTGGTTTTTTACAGGGGGCACAGGAGACCCAGTACTTC
CDR3: CASGFLQGAQETQYF

size: NA
V: TRBV6-4
D: TRBD2
J: TRBJ2-1
DNA: TGTGCCAGCAGAATACTAGCGGGGGTGCACAATGAGCAGTTCTTC
CDR3: CASRILAGVHNEQFF

size: NA
V: TRBV7-8
D: TRBD1
J: TRBJ2-7
DNA: TGTGCCAGCAGCCGACAGGGGCGCGAGCAGTACTTC
CDR3: CASSRQGREQYF